Here is one T cell receptor beta chain with its context. V was clipped by 5 bases and J by 0 bases, with 6 bases between them. The CDR3 loop spans 14 amino acids. CDR1 and CDR2 (germline): KGHDR, SFDVKD. The sample's time point: newly diagnosed GD, antithyroid drugs for less than 3 months. PBMC-extracted RNA yielded the TCR library. In building TCR beta libraries, iRepertoire HTBI primers were used together with Arm-PCR of CDR3 regions. Each CDR3 protein gets one entry after TCRdb re-called the multiplex PCR reads with MiXCR. The sample lists 500,000 or so distinct CDR3 sequences; 15% to 20% were seen once. This specimen belongs to a study of regulatory T cells in long-lasting Graves disease. These data were likewise used in another study, on T cells in Graves' hyperthyroidism and ophthalmopathy. That paper notes: Exclusion followed for patients with uncontrolled infection, other autoimmune disease, pregnancy or lactation.

The source is a woman in her forties or fifties with Graves disease. The chain joins TRBV24-1 to TRBJ2-2; D gene ambiguous. The sample consisted of peripheral blood mononuclear cells (PBMCs), taken at new diagnosis, from a patient treated with antithyroid drugs. The CDR3 loop reads CATSGDANTGELFF. The CDR3 coding sequence is TGTGCCACCAGTGGAGACGCGAACACCGGGGAGCTGTTTTTT.